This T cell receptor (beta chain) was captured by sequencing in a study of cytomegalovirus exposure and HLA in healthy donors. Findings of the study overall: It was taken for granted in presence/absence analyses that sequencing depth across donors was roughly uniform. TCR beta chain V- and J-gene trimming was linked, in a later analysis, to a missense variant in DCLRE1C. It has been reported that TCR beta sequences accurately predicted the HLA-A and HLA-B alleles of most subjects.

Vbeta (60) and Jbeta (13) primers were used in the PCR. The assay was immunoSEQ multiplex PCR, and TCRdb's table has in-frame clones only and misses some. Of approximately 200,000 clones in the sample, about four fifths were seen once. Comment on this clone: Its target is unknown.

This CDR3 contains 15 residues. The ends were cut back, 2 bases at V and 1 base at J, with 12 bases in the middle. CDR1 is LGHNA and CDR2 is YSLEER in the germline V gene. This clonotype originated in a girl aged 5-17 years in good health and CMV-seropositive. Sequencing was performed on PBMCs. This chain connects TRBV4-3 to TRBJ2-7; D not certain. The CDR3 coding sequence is TGCGCCAGCAGCCAACGTTGGAGCGAATCCTACGAGCAGTACTTC. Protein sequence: CASSQRWSESYEQYF.